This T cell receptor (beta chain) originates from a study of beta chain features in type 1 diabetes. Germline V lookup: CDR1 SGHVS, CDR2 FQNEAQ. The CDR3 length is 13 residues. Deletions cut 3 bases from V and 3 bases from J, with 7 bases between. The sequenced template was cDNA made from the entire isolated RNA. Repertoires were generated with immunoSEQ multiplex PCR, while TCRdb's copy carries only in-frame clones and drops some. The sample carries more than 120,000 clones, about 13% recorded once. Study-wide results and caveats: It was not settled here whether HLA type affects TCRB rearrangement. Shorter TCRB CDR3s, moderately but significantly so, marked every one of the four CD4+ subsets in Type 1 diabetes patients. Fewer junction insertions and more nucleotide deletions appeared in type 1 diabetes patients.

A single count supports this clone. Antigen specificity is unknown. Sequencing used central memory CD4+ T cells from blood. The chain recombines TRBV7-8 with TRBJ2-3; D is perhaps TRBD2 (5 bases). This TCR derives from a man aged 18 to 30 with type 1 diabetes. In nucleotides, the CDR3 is TGTGCCAGCAGCTTTCGGGAAACAGATACGCAGTATTTT. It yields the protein CASSFRETDTQYF.